Listed below are T cell receptor beta chains from one sample, sequenced in a study of Ad26.COV2.S vaccination and SARS-CoV-2 variants. Measured with immunoSEQ multiplex PCR; TCRdb has only the in-frame clones, and not every one. The table shows 350,000 to 450,000 clones, with about 90% occurring only once. Specimen: peripheral blood, collected in a trial of Ad26.COV2.S vaccine versus placebo. The receptors derive from a person aged 18-60 years who received the Ad26.COV2.S COVID-19 vaccine or a placebo. Each CDR3 is given with its conserved first and last residue. Each record gives: V gene, clone size, J gene, CDR3 protein. Where a row states a size, it is once, few, many or the class of an expanded clone; other rows omit it.

TRBV4-3	NA	TRBJ2-5	CASSPYRGLETQYF
TRBV30	once	TRBJ2-1	CAWSVQGGGRYNEQFF
TRBV9	NA	TRBJ2-3	CASSASGGDTDTQYF
TRBV10-3	NA	TRBJ2-7	CAISPGTNYEQYF
TRBV5-1	once	TRBJ2-3	CASRDVLAGPEDTQYF
TRBV19	NA	TRBJ1-5	CASSIASNQPQHF
TRBV6-2/TRBV6-3	NA	TRBJ1-1	CASSYLYTEAFF
TRBV24-1	NA	TRBJ2-1	CATSVGPSSYNEQFF
TRBV7-8	NA	TRBJ2-4	CASSLSPGTSGGTKNIQYF
TRBV12-3/TRBV12-4	NA	TRBJ2-5	CASRLPGVETQYF
TRBV5-4	NA	TRBJ2-1	CASSWRGTYNEQFF
TRBV19	NA	TRBJ1-1	CASSIGNTEAFF
TRBV25-1	NA	TRBJ1-5	CASSEYWASNQPQHF
TRBV7-2	NA	TRBJ1-2	CASSQTGQYGYTF
TRBV9	NA	TRBJ1-6	CASSPHRTGGSSPLHF
TRBV15	NA	TRBJ1-6	CATSRTLYRGNSPLHF
TRBV19	NA	TRBJ2-1	CASAKRGSYNEQFF
TRBV18	once	TRBJ1-4	CASSPGEKLFF
TRBV15	NA	TRBJ1-1	CATSARGRTEAFF
TRBV5-6	NA	TRBJ1-1	CASSLWPALMNTEAFF
TRBV5-6	NA	TRBJ1-5	CASSLRGYWQPQHF
TRBV30	NA	TRBJ1-2	CAWTRDRVGYGYTF
TRBV11-2	few	TRBJ2-7	CASSSADRYEQYF
TRBV9	NA	TRBJ2-1	CASSVQLGLASNEQFF
TRBV6-1	many	TRBJ2-5	CASSEGSGGGETQYF
TRBV7-6	NA	TRBJ1-5	CASSSRQGVVQPQHF
TRBV19	NA	TRBJ1-5	CASSIRDKRNQPQHF
TRBV6-6	NA	TRBJ2-3	CASRTAGQGADTQYF
TRBV4-3	NA	TRBJ1-1	CASSQDREHTEAFF
TRBV5-4	NA	TRBJ1-2	CASSSLQDGYTF
TRBV5-4	NA	TRBJ2-3	CASSLGTGYADTQYF
TRBV4-1	NA	TRBJ2-3	CASSPPSPRGTDTQYF
TRBV10-3	NA	TRBJ2-1	CATQEDGSSYNEQFF
TRBV7-2	NA	TRBJ2-3	CASGTVSTDTQYF
TRBV4-3	NA	TRBJ1-4	CASSQVSPGEEKLFF
TRBV28	NA	TRBJ1-2	CASSLLGTAAYGYTF
TRBV4-1	NA	TRBJ1-4	CASSQGSSEKLFF
TRBV28	NA	TRBJ2-1	CASSPLGGIEQFF
TRBV19	once	TRBJ2-5	CASSISRGGPETQYF
TRBV19	NA	TRBJ1-2	CASGWGGEDYGYTF
TRBV11-3	once	TRBJ2-1	CASSLLGDEQFF
TRBV10-3	NA	TRBJ2-3	CAISQRGANLNLLTDTQYF
TRBV19	NA	TRBJ2-6	CASKGASGANVLTF
TRBV7-9	many	TRBJ1-3	CASSLSEGGHGNTIYF
TRBV5-4	NA	TRBJ2-1	CASSLASGVPYNEQFF
TRBV18	NA	TRBJ2-1	CASSPRQVSDNEQFF
TRBV20-1	NA	TRBJ2-1	CSARPINEQFF
TRBV5-8	NA	TRBJ2-7	CASSFPTSGYEQYF
TRBV7-2	few	TRBJ2-2	CASQPVNTGELFF
TRBV19	NA	TRBJ2-1	CASREGGGDEQFF
TRBV6-5	NA	TRBJ1-6	CASSPRDISPLHF